The TCR beta chain under discussion was sequenced for a study of immune evolution from preneoplasia to lung adenocarcinoma. Study-wide points: Top clone share appeared to fall from AAH through AIS, MIA, adenocarcinoma. Later-stage lesions seemingly showed higher T cell density and diversity than normal lung.

Each case's diagnosis was confirmed by two pathologists on H&E. Clones were sequenced by immunoSEQ multiplex PCR, and TCRdb holds only the in-frame ones, with some missing. The sample yields some 2,500 clones, 84% seen once. The CDR3 consists of 16 residues. Germline V gene data show CDR1 as GTSNPN and CDR2 as SVGIG (reference sequence). Trimming pared 0 bases from V and 0 bases from J, leaving 11 bases between. In the case of this clone: What it binds is unknown.

The rearrangement links TRBV30 to TRBJ2-2; D might be TRBD1 (6 bases). Sequencing was carried out using FFPE adjacent normal lung tissue. The clonotype was recovered from a person at least 80 years old with lung adenocarcinoma. The CDR3 here is CAWSVGTSSNTGELFF. The CDR3 nucleotides read TGTGCCTGGAGTGTAGGGACATCCTCGAACACCGGGGAGCTGTTTTTT.